This is a list of T cell receptor beta chains from one sample in a study of cytomegalovirus exposure and HLA in healthy donors. Profiling relied on immunoSEQ multiplex PCR, and the TCRdb table lists in-frame clones only, not all of them. In the table there are roughly 160,000 clones, roughly 80% of which are singletons. The sequenced sample consisted of PBMCs. The receptor source for this set is a woman in her thirties in good health and CMV-seropositive. CDR3s include the opening cysteine and the closing phenylalanine or tryptophan. The D gene is left open where the match is weak. Clone sizes are given selectively: once, few, many, or a class where the clone is expanded.

>15|.|.|TRBJ1-2|TRBV6-6
TGTGCCAGCAGTTACAGGCAGGGTTCGGTCTATGGCTACACCTTC
CASSYRQGSVYGYTF
>13|.|.|TRBJ1-6|TRBV6-4
TGTGCCAGCAGTGCCAGGGGAAGTTCACCCCTCCACTTT
CASSARGSSPLHF
>15|TRBD1|.|TRBJ1-4|TRBV18
TGTGCCAGCTCACTCCAGGGGGTCCGACGGGAAAAACTGTTTTTT
CASSLQGVRREKLFF
>15|TRBD1|once|TRBJ1-1|TRBV5-5
TGTGCCAGCAGCTTGGCCGCACAGGACAGGGGTAAGGCTTTCTTT
CASSLAAQDRGKAFF
>15|.|few|TRBJ2-3|TRBV6-4
TGTGCCAGCAGTCGGAGGGGAACTAGCACAGATACGCAGTATTTT
CASSRRGTSTDTQYF
>13|TRBD1|.|TRBJ2-7|TRBV19
TGTGCCAGCGGACAGGGCTTTGTCTACGAGCAGTACTTC
CASGQGFVYEQYF
>14|.|.|TRBJ1-6|TRBV18
TGTGCCAGCTTACCAGGGAGAGTAAATTCACCCCTCCACTTT
CASLPGRVNSPLHF
>15|TRBD1|.|TRBJ1-6|TRBV14
TGTGCCAGCAGCCGGACACAGGGGGGGAATTCACCCCTCCACTTT
CASSRTQGGNSPLHF
>13|.|.|TRBJ2-3|TRBV4-3
TGCGCCAGCAGCCAAAATCCCCATTTTAGGCAGTATTTT
CASSQNPHFRQYF
>16|.|.|TRBJ1-2|TRBV10-3
TGTGCCATCAGTGGGATGACAGTGGGGATGTACTATGGCTACACCTTC
CAISGMTVGMYYGYTF
>14|.|.|TRBJ2-5|TRBV7-9
TGTGCCAGCAGCTTAGGGCAGGGGTACGAGACCCAGTACTTC
CASSLGQGYETQYF
>15|TRBD1|few|TRBJ1-2|TRBV5-1
TGCGCCAGCAGCCAGACCGGGACAGGGGCATTAGGCTACACCTTC
CASSQTGTGALGYTF
>14|.|.|TRBJ1-2|TRBV5-4
TGTGCCAGCAGCTTGCGTACCCTGGGAGATGGCTACACCTTC
CASSLRTLGDGYTF
>14|TRBD1|.|TRBJ2-7|TRBV5-1
TGCGCCAGCGGACGGGACAGGGGATTCGACGAGCAGTACTTC
CASGRDRGFDEQYF
>16|TRBD1|.|TRBJ1-1|TRBV5-4
TGTGCCAGCAGCTTGGAGGGACAGGGAGTCACGACTGAAGCTTTCTTT
CASSLEGQGVTTEAFF
>13|.|.|TRBJ1-5|TRBV7-2
TGTGCCAGCAGCACTAGGAGGGGTCAGCCCCAGCATTTT
CASSTRRGQPQHF
>16|.|.|TRBJ1-5|TRBV28
TGTGCCAGCAGTTTATTTAAGGGGCTGAGCAATCAGCCCCAGCATTTT
CASSLFKGLSNQPQHF
>14|.|.|TRBJ1-2|TRBV9
TGTGCCAGCAGCGTAGTAACCGGGATCGATGGCTACACCTTC
CASSVVTGIDGYTF
>14|.|few|TRBJ2-2|TRBV4-1
TGCGCCAGCAGCCCCAGGGTTAACACCGGGGAGCTGTTTTTT
CASSPRVNTGELFF
>13|TRBD1|.|TRBJ1-5|TRBV10-3
TGTGCCATCGGGACAGGGCCCAATCAGCCCCAGCATTTT
CAIGTGPNQPQHF
>13|.|.|TRBJ2-1|TRBV15
TGTGCCACCAGCATTCTATCCTACAATGAGCAGTTCTTC
CATSILSYNEQFF
>15|.|.|TRBJ1-5|TRBV7-2
TGTGCCAGCAGCGGACAGTTCTATAGCAATCAGCCCCAGCATTTT
CASSGQFYSNQPQHF
>13|.|.|TRBJ1-6|TRBV6-5
TGTGCCAGCAGTCTGGCCGAACATTCACCCCTCCACTTT
CASSLAEHSPLHF
>14|TRBD1|once|TRBJ1-2|TRBV6-1
TGTGCCAGCAGCCGGGACAGAACTAACTATGGCTACACCTTC
CASSRDRTNYGYTF
>15|.|once|TRBJ2-3|TRBV4-1
TGCGCCAGCAGCCAAAGTCTAACCGGCACAGATACGCAGTATTTT
CASSQSLTGTDTQYF
>13|.|few|TRBJ1-1|TRBV6-5
TGTGCCAGCAGGCGTACAGGGAACACTGAAGCTTTCTTT
CASRRTGNTEAFF
>13|TRBD1|.|TRBJ2-7|TRBV4-2
TGTGCCAGCAGCCAAGAGACAGGGTACGAGCAGTACTTC
CASSQETGYEQYF
>14|TRBD2|.|TRBJ2-5|TRBV9
TGTGCCAGCAGCGCTAGCGGGCGGACGGAGACCCAGTACTTC
CASSASGRTETQYF
>17|.|few|TRBJ1-1|TRBV28
TGTGCCAGCAGAAGTGTGGGGTGGGGGGGCCAGAACACTGAAGCTTTCTTT
CASRSVGWGGQNTEAFF
>15|TRBD1|few|TRBJ1-1|TRBV6-5
TGTGCCAGCAGGGACTACAGGGGCGGGGACACTGAAGCTTTCTTT
CASRDYRGGDTEAFF
>16|.|.|TRBJ1-2|TRBV9
TGTGCCAGCAGCGTAGCTGTATCGGGGATTAACTATGGCTACACCTTC
CASSVAVSGINYGYTF
>16|.|.|TRBJ2-3|TRBV4-1
TGCGCCAGCAGCCCCCGGACACCACCTAGCACAGATACGCAGTATTTT
CASSPRTPPSTDTQYF
>13|.|few|TRBJ2-3|TRBV30
TGTGCCTGGAGTGTAACAGGGTTCCATACGCAGTATTTT
CAWSVTGFHTQYF
>15|.|.|TRBJ1-5|TRBV6-1
TGTGCCAGCAGTGAATGGACAGAGAGCAATCAGCCCCAGCATTTT
CASSEWTESNQPQHF